This T cell receptor (beta chain) was documented in a study of T cells in Graves' hyperthyroidism and ophthalmopathy. Amplification of TCR beta CDR3 regions used RNA as the template. HTBI primers were used for first-round RT-PCR of the TCR CDR3. In TCRdb, the multiplex PCR reads were re-called with MiXCR into one record per CDR3 protein. The table includes around 600,000 distinct CDR3 sequences, 13% to 15% detected once. This CDR3 is 15 amino acids long. V shed 3 bases, J shed 5 bases, and the junction held 3 bases outside the gene matches. CDR1 and CDR2 from the germline V gene are MDHEN and SYDVKM. This clonotype was counted ten times or more.

This rearrangement joins TRBV28 to TRBJ1-5, with 11 bases aligning to TRBD1. Specimen: blood. The receptor was isolated from a woman between 18 and 30 years old with Graves' ophthalmopathy. DNA for the CDR3: TGTGCCAGCAGTTTCGGGACAGGGGGGCATCAGCCCCAGCATTTT. This sequence encodes CASSFGTGGHQPQHF.